This paragraph reports one TCR beta chain. The data were obtained in a study of T-cell reconstitution after alpha-beta-depleted transplantation in children. CDR3 length: 15 residues. V was shortened by 4 bases and J by 6 bases, with 16 bases between the two germline ends. The germline V gene has CDR1 SGHRS and CDR2 YFSETQ. The TCRbeta library incorporated unique molecular identifiers. TCRdb re-derived calls from the PCR reads in MiXCR, one entry per CDR3 protein. The repertoire holds a few hundred thousand distinct CDR3 sequences, with about 17% as singletons. V and J are TRBV5-1 and TRBJ1-4; D gene unclear. Sequenced here: PBMCs from the stem cell graft donor, sampled from the stem cell graft. This TCR was recovered from a human donor who donated a stem cell graft to a child with acute lymphoblastic leukemia. The CDR3 loop is CASSHPEGGDEKLFF. The CDR3 DNA reads as TGCGCCAGCAGCCATCCCGAGGGCGGCGATGAAAAACTGTTTTTT.